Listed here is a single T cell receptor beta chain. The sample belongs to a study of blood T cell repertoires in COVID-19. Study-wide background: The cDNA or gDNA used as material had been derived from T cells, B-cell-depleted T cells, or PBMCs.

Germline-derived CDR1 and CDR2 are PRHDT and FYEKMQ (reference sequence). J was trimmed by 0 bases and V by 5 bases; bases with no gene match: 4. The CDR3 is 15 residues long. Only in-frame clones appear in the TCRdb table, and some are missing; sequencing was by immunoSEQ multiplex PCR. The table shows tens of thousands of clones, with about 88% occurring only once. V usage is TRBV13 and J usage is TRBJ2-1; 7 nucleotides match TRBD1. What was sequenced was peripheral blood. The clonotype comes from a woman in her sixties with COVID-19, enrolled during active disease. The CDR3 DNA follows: TGTGCCAGCAGCCCGACAGGGAGCTCCTACAATGAGCAGTTCTTC. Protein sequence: CASSPTGSSYNEQFF.